This T cell receptor (beta chain) was observed in a study of T cells in Graves' hyperthyroidism and ophthalmopathy. Germline values: CDR1 ENHRY, CDR2 SYGVKD. The junction had 9 bases not matched to a gene; V was cut back by 3 bases and J by 5 bases. The CDR3 contains 16 residues. Patients were excluded for uncontrolled infection, other autoimmune disease, pregnancy or lactation. Amplification of TCR beta CDR3 regions used RNA as the template. The study used the HTBI primer set for a first-round RT-PCR of the TCR CDR3. MiXCR was run by TCRdb on the multiplex PCR reads, yielding one entry per CDR3 protein. The sample contains roughly 500,000 distinct CDR3 sequences, about 45% of which appear only once.

The sample consisted of peripheral blood or thyroid tissue (not recorded which). V gene TRBV10-3 combines with J gene TRBJ2-5, with 10 bases identical to TRBD1. This clonotype originated in an adult woman with Graves' disease, either hyperthyroidism or ophthalmopathy (not recorded which). Here the CDR3 DNA reads TGTGCCATCAGTGAAAAGGGACAGGGGATGATGGAGACCCAGTACTTC. Residues: CAISEKGQGMMETQYF.